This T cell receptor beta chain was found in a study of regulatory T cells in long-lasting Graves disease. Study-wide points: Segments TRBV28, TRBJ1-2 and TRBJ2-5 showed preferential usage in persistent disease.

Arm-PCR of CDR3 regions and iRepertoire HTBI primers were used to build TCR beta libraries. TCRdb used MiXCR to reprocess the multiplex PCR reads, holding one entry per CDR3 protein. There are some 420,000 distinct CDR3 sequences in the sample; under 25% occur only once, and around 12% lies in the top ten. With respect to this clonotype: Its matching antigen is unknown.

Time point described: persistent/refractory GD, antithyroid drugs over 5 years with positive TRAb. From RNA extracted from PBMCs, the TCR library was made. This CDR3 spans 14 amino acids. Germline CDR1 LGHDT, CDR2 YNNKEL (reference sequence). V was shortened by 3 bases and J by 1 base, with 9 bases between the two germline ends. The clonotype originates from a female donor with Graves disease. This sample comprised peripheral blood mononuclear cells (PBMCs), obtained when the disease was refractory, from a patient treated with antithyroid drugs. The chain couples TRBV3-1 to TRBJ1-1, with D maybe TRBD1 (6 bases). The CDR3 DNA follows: TGTGCCAGCAGCCAGACAGGAACGAACACTGAAGCTTTCTTT. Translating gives CASSQTGTNTEAFF. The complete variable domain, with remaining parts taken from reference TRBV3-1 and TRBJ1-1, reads DTAVSQTPKYLVTQMGNDKSIKCEQNLGHDTMYWYKQDSKKFLKIMFSYNNKELIINETVPNRFSPKSPDKAHLNLHINSLELGDSAVYFCASSQTGTNTEAFFGQGTRLTVV.